This TCR beta chain is drawn from a study of T-cell reconstitution after alpha-beta-depleted transplantation in children. The sample holds many counts of this clonotype. Construction of the TCRbeta library involved unique molecular identifiers. One entry per CDR3 protein, called by TCRdb with MiXCR from the PCR reads. The sample holds some 640,000 distinct CDR3 sequences, 16% seen once. CDR3 length equals 14 residues. Germline assignment: CDR1 DFQATT and CDR2 SNEGSKA (reference sequence). V was pared by 1 base and J by 7 bases, with 6 bases of the junction left unmatched. The sequence was obtained from a human donor who donated a stem cell graft to a child with acute myeloid leukemia. The rearrangement joins TRBV20-1 to TRBJ2-1, with 8 bases lining up with TRBD2. The sample in question was PBMCs from the stem cell graft donor, obtained from the stem cell graft. CDR3 nucleotide sequence: TGCAGTGCTAGAGGTCCACTAGCGGTTAATGAGCAGTTCTTC. This sequence encodes CSARGPLAVNEQFF.